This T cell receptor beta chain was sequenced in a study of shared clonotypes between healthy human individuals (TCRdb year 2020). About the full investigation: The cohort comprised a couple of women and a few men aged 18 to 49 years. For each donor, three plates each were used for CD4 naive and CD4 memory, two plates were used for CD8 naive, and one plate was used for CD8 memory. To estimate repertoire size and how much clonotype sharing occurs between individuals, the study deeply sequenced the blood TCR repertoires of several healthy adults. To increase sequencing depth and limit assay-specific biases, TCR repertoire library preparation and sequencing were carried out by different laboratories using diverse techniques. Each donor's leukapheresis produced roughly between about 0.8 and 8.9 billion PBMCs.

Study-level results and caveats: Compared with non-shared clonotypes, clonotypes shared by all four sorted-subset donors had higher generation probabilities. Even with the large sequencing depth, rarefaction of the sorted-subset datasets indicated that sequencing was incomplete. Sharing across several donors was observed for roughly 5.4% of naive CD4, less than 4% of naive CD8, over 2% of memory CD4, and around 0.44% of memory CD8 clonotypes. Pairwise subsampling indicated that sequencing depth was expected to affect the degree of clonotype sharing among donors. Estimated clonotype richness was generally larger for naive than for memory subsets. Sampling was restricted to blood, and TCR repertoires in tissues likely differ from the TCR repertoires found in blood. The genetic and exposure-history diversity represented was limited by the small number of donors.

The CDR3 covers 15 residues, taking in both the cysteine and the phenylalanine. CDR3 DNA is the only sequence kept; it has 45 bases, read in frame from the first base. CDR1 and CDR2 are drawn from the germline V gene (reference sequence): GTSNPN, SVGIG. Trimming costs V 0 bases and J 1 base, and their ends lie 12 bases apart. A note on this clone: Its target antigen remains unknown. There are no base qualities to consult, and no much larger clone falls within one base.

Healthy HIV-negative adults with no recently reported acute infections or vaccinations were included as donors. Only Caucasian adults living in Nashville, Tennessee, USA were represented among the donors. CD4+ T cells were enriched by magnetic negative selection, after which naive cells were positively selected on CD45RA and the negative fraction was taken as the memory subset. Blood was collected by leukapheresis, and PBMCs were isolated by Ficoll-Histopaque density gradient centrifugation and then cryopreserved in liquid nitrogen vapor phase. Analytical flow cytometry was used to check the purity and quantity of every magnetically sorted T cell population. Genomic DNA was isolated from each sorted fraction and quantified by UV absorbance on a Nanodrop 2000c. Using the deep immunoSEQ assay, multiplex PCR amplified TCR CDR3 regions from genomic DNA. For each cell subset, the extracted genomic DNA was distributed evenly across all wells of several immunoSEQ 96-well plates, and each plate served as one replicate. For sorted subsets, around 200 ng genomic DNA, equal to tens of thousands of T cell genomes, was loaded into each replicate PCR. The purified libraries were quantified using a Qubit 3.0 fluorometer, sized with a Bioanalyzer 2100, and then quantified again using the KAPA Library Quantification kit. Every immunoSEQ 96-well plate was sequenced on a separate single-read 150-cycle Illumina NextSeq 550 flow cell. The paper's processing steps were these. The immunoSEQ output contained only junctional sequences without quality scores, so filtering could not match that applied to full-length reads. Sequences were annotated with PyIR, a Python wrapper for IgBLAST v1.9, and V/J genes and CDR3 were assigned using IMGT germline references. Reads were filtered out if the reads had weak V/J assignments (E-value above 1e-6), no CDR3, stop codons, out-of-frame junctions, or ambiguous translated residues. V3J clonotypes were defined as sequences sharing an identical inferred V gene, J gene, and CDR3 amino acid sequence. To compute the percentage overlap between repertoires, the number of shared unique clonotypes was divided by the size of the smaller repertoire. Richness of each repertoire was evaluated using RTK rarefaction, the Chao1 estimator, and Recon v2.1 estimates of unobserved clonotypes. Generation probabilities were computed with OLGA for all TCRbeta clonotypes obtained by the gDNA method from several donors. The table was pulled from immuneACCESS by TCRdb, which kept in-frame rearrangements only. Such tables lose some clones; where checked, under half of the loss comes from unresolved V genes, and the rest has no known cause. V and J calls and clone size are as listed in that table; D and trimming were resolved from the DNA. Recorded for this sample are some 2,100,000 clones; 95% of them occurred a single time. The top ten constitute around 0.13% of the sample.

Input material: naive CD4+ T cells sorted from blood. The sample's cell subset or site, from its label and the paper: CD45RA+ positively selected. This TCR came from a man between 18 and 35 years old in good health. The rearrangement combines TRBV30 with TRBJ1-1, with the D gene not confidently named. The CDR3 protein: CAWSVGVLRNTEAFF. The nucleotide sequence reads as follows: TGTGCCTGGAGTGTAGGAGTATTAAGGAACACTGAAGCTTTCTTT.